Sequencing of this TCR beta chain was carried out in a study of CD8 T cells in ankylosing spondylitis. Study-wide results and limits: The disease-linked clones had a CD8+ phenotype and low blood frequencies. Reactive arthritis synovial fluid and blood were previously reported to contain some motif variants. Seemingly distinctive of ankylosing spondylitis blood was a TCR beta motif formed by eight highly homologous variants.

Researchers built TCR beta libraries using quantitative 5'-RACE with molecular barcodes. Using its own MiXCR run on the 5' RACE reads, TCRdb lists one record per CDR3 protein. The sample contains approximately 540,000 distinct CDR3 sequences, more than 9.5% of which appear only once. This clonotype appeared a single time. What it recognizes is unknown. Trimming removed 1 base from V and 5 bases from J; junction bases left unmatched: 8. This CDR3 comprises 16 residues. The germline gives CDR1 SGHTA, CDR2 FQGNSA. The V and J genes are TRBV7-2 and TRBJ2-3, with 8 nucleotides matching TRBD2. Sequencing input: blood, either unsorted or a sorted T cell fraction (not recorded which). The clonotype comes from a male donor with ankylosing spondylitis. CDR3: CASSLVGLAGKDTQYF. CDR3 nucleotide sequence: TGTGCCAGCAGCTTAGTAGGGCTAGCGGGTAAAGATACGCAGTATTTT.